Listed below are T cell receptor beta chains from one sample, sequenced in a study of vaccination and CD4 T cells after COVID-19. TCRdb re-derived calls from the PCR reads in MiXCR, one entry per CDR3 protein. This table has 9,500 to 15,000 distinct CDR3 sequences, approximately 50% appearing once. These receptors' targets are unknown. The sample was CD4+ T cells from blood, cultured in vitro. The origin of the receptors is a human donor who had recovered from COVID-19. Each CDR3 is given with its conserved first and last residue.

CDR3 length	V gene	J gene	CDR3 protein
14	TRBV20-1	TRBJ1-5	CSARTVYSNQPQHF
13	TRBV20-1	TRBJ1-4	CSAGLRLDEKLFF
15	TRBV7-2	TRBJ1-6	CASSALRAPNSPLHF
11	TRBV20-1	TRBJ2-7	CSALRGYEQYF
13	TRBV7-3	TRBJ1-6	CASRVDRNSPLHF
14	TRBV24-1	TRBJ2-3	CATSGASGTDTQYF
16	TRBV15	TRBJ2-6	CATSRDRSSGANVLTF
18	TRBV15	TRBJ2-5	CATSLENALTGTQETQYF
13	TRBV2	TRBJ1-2	CASRGEGNYGYTF
15	TRBV2	TRBJ2-2	CASQPYTSNTGELFF
13	TRBV14	TRBJ2-1	CASSQDLALGQFF
14	TRBV19	TRBJ1-2	CASSTIQGARGYTF
17	TRBV7-9	TRBJ2-5	CASSLDGTWTDGETQYF
15	TRBV7-9	TRBJ1-5	CASSLGQGSNQPQHF
16	TRBV27	TRBJ2-5	CASSLWDRLREETQYF
16	TRBV15	TRBJ2-3	CATSRGGQVLTDTQYF
13	TRBV24-1	TRBJ2-5	CATSDWYQETQYF
17	TRBV7-9	TRBJ2-1	CASRGAGGLGSYNEQFF
12	TRBV7-9	TRBJ2-5	CASSPAGETQYF
15	TRBV19	TRBJ1-5	CASSILGTANQPQHF
15	TRBV4-1	TRBJ2-3	CASSPQHTSTDTQYF
11	TRBV11-1	TRBJ2-5	CASSLGETQYF